The 14 T cell receptor beta chains reported below all come from one sample, sequenced in a study of blood T cell repertoires in COVID-19. TCRdb's copy holds only in-frame clones and misses some; the assay was immunoSEQ multiplex PCR. The table records approximately 200,000 clones, roughly four fifths of them present only once. The sample comprised PBMCs or T cells enriched from blood (not recorded which). The receptors stem from a man between 60 and 75 years old who had recovered from COVID-19.

V is TRBV9 and J is TRBJ2-5; 8 nucleotides align to TRBD1. Germline V gives CDR1 SGDLS, CDR2 YYNGEE. Losses at the gene ends were 3 bases for V and 4 bases for J; bases not matched to a gene: 11. The CDR3 is made up of 16 amino acids. CDR3 coding DNA: TGTGCCAGCAGCGCGAGGGACAGGAGGTCGGGAGAGACCCAGTACTTC. It specifies CASSARDRRSGETQYF.

This chain uses TRBV15 with TRBJ1-1, with D maybe TRBD1 (5 bases). Germline-derived CDR1 and CDR2 are LNHNV and YYDKDF (reference sequence). The CDR3 has 14 amino acids. V was trimmed by 3 bases and J by 0 bases, leaving 8 bases between them. Here the CDR3 DNA reads TGTGCCACCAGCAGCCAGGGTATGAACACTGAAGCTTTCTTT. Translated: CATSSQGMNTEAFF.

As to this clone: This sample includes further DNA sequences coding for the same CDR3. This chain joins TRBV18 and TRBJ1-6; D gene uncertain. Trimming stripped 4 bases from V and 5 bases from J, with 3 bases between. The length of the CDR3 is 12 residues. Germline V CDR1 and CDR2: KGHSH, LQKENI. The CDR3: CASSRDNSPLHF. CDR3 DNA: TGTGCCAGCTCACGCGATAATTCACCCCTCCACTTT.

This clone was seen a handful of times. V gene TRBV4-2 combines with J gene TRBJ2-2; the match to TRBD1 covers 7 bases. The CDR3 runs to 15 residues. From germline, CDR1 is LGHNA and CDR2 YNFKEQ. Germline trimming cut 4 bases from V and 2 bases from J; bases unmatched to any gene: 4. The chain's CDR3 is CASSPGQTNTGELFF. In nucleotides, the CDR3 is TGTGCCAGCAGCCCGGGACAGACAAACACCGGGGAGCTGTTTTTT.

V usage is TRBV7-3 and J usage is TRBJ2-3; possible D gene TRBD1, 5 bases. Germline values: CDR1 SGHTA, CDR2 FQGTGA. The CDR3 consists of 13 residues. V dropped 3 bases and J dropped 3 bases, with 7 bases sitting between them. For the CDR3, the DNA is TGTGCCAGCAGCTTGGACAAGACAGATACGCAGTATTTT. Protein sequence: CASSLDKTDTQYF. Variable domain in full (rest from reference TRBV7-3 and TRBJ2-3): GAGVSQTPSNKVTEKGKYVELRCDPISGHTALYWYRQSLGQGPEFLIYFQGTGAADDSGLPNDRFFAVRPEGSVSTLKIQRTERGDSAVYLCASSLDKTDTQYFGPGTRLTVL.

This clone was observed at least ten times. The chain joins TRBV21-1 to TRBJ1-6; TRBD1 is the table's D call and was not checked against the DNA. TRBV21-1 represents a pseudogene. CDR3 length: 18 amino acids. This CDR3 reads CASSKGTGGYDNDSPLHF. CDR3 in DNA: TGTGCCAGCAGCAAAGGGACAGGGGGCTACGATAATGATTCACCCCTCCACTTT.

The chain couples TRBV6-5 to TRBJ1-1, with TRBD1 as a possible D gene (5 bases). The CDR3 has 13 amino acids. Germline CDR1 reads MNHEY; CDR2 reads SVGAGI. V lost 6 bases and J lost 5, with 13 bases in between. CDR3 DNA sequence: TGTGCCAGCAGCCCGCCCGCAGGGACTGAAGCTTTCTTT. Translated: CASSPPAGTEAFF.

V is TRBV9 and J is TRBJ2-7; possibly TRBD2 for D (5 bases). Trimming pared 4 bases from V and 3 bases from J, leaving 20 bases between. The germline CDR1 and CDR2 sequences are SGDLS and YYNGEE. The CDR3 is 16 amino acids. Here the CDR3 reads CASSRTSRGSIYEQYF. The CDR3, as DNA: TGTGCCAGCAGCCGAACAAGCCGGGGTAGTATCTACGAGCAGTACTTC. Combining the CDR3 with reference TRBV9 and TRBJ2-7 gives the whole variable domain DSGVTQTPKHLITATGQRVTLRCSPRSGDLSVYWYQQSLDQGLQFLIQYYNGEERAKGNILERFSAQQFPDLHSELNLSSLELGDSALYFCASSRTSRGSIYEQYFGPGTRLTVT.

This sequence joins TRBV6-6 and TRBJ2-1; D is unresolved. This CDR3 has 15 amino acids. Germline V gene data show CDR1 as MNHNY and CDR2 as SVGAGI (reference sequence). V lost 2 bases to trimming and J lost 7 bases, with 15 bases between them. As DNA, the CDR3 is TGTGCCAGCAGTTACCGCCCGACACATGGGAATGAGCAGTTCTTC. It codes for CASSYRPTHGNEQFF.

V and J are TRBV18 and TRBJ2-1, with 10 bases fitting TRBD2. Germline V gives CDR1 KGHSH, CDR2 LQKENI. The CDR3 runs 14 residues. The J segment lost 4 bases and the V segment lost 4 bases, leaving 1 base of the junction unmatched. CDR3 in amino acids: CASSLSGGYNEQFF. Here the CDR3 DNA reads TGTGCCAGCTCACTTAGCGGGGGGTACAATGAGCAGTTCTTC.

This chain links TRBV12-5 with TRBJ1-1; 9 bases fit TRBD1. This CDR3 is 14 amino acids long. V shed 4 bases and J 4 bases; nucleotides not matched to a gene: 4. The germline V gene encodes CDR1 LGHNT and CDR2 FRNRAP. As DNA, the CDR3 is TGTGCTAGTGGTTGGACAGGGGAGGGCACTGAAGCTTTCTTT. The encoded protein is CASGWTGEGTEAFF.

This chain uses TRBV18 with TRBJ2-7, with D possibly TRBD2 on 7 matching bases. Per germline, CDR1 KGHSH and CDR2 LQKENI. The germline V and J ends were trimmed by 4 bases and 7 bases, with 20 bases remaining between them. This CDR3 is built from 15 residues. CDR3 protein: CASSQARGGTREQYF. CDR3 DNA: TGTGCCAGCTCACAGGCGAGGGGGGGGACTCGGGAGCAGTACTTC.

The chain combines TRBV25-1 with TRBJ1-6; TRBD1 agrees at 9 bases. Germline V CDR1 and CDR2: MGHDK, SYGVNS. CDR3 length: 15 residues. J gave up 9 bases and V 2 bases, and 5 bases lay outside the gene matches. CDR3 bases: TGTGCCAGCAGTGAACAGGGACAGGGATCTTCACCCCTCCACTTT. Protein product: CASSEQGQGSSPLHF.

The rearrangement uses TRBV6-2 or TRBV6-3 and TRBJ1-2; 8 nucleotides align to TRBD1. The CDR3 spans 13 residues. Trimming at V came to 4 bases and at J to 5 bases, leaving 3 bases not matched to a gene. Germline V gene lookup returns CDR1 MNHEY and CDR2 SVGEGT. CDR3 nucleotides: TGTGCCAGCAGTTTGCGACAGGGGTATGGCTACACCTTC. Its protein is CASSLRQGYGYTF.